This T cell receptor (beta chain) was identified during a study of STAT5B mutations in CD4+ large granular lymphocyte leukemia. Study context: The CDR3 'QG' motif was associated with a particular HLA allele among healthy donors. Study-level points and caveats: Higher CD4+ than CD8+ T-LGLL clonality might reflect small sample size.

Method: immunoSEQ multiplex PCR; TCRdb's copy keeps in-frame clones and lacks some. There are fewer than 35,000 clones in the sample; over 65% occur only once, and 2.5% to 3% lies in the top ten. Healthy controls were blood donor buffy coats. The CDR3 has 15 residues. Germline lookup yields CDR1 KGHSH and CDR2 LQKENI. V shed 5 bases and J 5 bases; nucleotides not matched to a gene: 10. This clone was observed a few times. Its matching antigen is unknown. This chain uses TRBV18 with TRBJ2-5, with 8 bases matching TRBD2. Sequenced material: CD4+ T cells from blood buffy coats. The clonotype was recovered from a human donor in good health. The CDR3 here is CASSALGAGVETQYF. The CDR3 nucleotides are TGTGCCAGCTCAGCGCTAGGAGCGGGGGTGGAGACCCAGTACTTC.